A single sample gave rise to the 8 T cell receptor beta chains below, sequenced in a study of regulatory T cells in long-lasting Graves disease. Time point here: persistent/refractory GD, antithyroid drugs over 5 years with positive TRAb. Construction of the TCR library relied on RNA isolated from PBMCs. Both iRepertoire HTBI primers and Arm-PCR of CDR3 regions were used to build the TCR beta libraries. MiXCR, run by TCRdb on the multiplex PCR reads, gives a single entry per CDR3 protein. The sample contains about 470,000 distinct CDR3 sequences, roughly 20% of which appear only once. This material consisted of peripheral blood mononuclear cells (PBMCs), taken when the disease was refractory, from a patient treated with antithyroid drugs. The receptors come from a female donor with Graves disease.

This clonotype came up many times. The CDR3 DNA sequence: TGTGCCAGCAGTTTCCTCGGACGGAGATGGGGCTACACCTTC. Protein product: CASSFLGRRWGYTF. V and J are TRBV28 and TRBJ1-2; D remains ambiguous. CDR3 length equals 14 residues. CDR1 is MDHEN, CDR2 SYDVKM, per germline. V was cut by 3 bases and J by 8 bases, with 16 bases left in between.

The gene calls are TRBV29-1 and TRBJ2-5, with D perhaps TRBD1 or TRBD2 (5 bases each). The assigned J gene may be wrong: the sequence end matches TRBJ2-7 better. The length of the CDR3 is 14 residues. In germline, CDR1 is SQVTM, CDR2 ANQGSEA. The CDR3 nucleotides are TGCAGCGTTGGGAACCGGGACCCGTCCTACGAGCAGTACTTC. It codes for CSVGNRDPSYEQYF.

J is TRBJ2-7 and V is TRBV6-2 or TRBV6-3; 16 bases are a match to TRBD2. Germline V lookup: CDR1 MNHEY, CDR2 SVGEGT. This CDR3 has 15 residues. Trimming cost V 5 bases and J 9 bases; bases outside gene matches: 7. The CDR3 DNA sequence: TGTGCCAGCAGTGGGACTAGCGGGAGGGAGGGGAGGCAGTACTTC. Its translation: CASSGTSGREGRQYF.

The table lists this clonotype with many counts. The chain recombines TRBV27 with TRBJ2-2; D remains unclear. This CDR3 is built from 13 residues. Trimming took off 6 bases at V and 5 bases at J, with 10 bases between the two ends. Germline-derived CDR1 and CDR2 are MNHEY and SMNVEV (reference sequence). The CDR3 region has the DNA TGTGCCAGCAGCCTTATCACAACCGGGGAGCTGTTTTTT. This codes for CASSLITTGELFF.

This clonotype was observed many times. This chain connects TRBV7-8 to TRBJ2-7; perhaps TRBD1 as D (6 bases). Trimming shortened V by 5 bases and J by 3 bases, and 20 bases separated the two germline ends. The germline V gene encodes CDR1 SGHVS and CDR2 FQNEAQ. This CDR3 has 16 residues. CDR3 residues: CASSQSLDSSFYEQYF. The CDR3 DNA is TGTGCCAGCAGCCAGTCCCTGGACAGTTCTTTCTACGAGCAGTACTTC.

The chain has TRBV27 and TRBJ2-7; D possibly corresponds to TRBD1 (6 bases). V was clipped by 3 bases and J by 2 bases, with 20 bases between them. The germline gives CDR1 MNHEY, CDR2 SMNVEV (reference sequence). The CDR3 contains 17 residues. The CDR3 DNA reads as TGTGCCAGCAGTTTTCGTAAGAGACAGGACTTACCCTACGAGCAGTACTTC. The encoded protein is CASSFRKRQDLPYEQYF.

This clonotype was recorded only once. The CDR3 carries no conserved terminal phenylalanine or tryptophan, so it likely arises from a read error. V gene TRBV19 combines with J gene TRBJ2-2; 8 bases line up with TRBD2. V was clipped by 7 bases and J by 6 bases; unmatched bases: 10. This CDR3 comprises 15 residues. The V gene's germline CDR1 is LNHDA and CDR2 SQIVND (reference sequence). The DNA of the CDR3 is TGTGCCAGTACCCAAGCGGGAGAGTGGGCCGGGGAGCTGTTTTCT. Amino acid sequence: CASTQAGEWAGELFS.

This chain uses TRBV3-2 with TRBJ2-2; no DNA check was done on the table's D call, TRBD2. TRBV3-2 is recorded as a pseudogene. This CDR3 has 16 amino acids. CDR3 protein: CASSGKSGGHTGELFF. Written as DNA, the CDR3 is TGTGCCAGCAGCGGGAAGTCGGGAGGCCACACCGGGGAGCTGTTTTTT.